These 5 T cell receptor beta chains came from one sample sequenced in a study of regulatory T cells in long-lasting Graves disease. Time point here: newly diagnosed GD, antithyroid drugs for less than 3 months. PBMC RNA was the source of the TCR library. Arm-PCR of CDR3 regions and iRepertoire HTBI primers were used to build TCR beta libraries. TCRdb re-analysed the multiplex PCR reads in MiXCR, keeping a single row per CDR3 protein. The sample shows roughly 420,000 distinct CDR3 sequences, roughly a sixth of them seen only once. The source was peripheral blood mononuclear cells (PBMCs), collected at new diagnosis, from a patient treated with antithyroid drugs. These TCRs come from a female donor with Graves disease.

This clonotype was seen repeatedly, ten times or more. J is TRBJ2-7 and V is TRBV27; no clear D. With 0 bases removed from V and 1 base from J, the gap between germline ends came to 7 bases. Per germline, CDR1 MNHEY and CDR2 SMNVEV (reference sequence). There are 14 residues in the CDR3. CDR3 region: CASSLSPGSYEQYF. The CDR3 coding sequence is TGTGCCAGCAGTTTATCCCCGGGTTCCTACGAGCAGTACTTC.

This clonotype came up many times. V usage is TRBV7-8 and J usage is TRBJ1-2; D might be TRBD1 (5 bases). CDR3 length equals 13 residues. CDR1 is SGHVS, CDR2 FQNEAQ, per germline. V lost 2 bases and J 3 bases, leaving 7 bases between the germline ends. CDR3 sequence reads: CASSLQGYYGYTF. The CDR3 region has the DNA TGTGCCAGCAGCTTACAGGGCTACTATGGCTACACCTTC.

This chain links TRBV7-9 with TRBJ2-3; D is possibly TRBD2 (5 bases). Trimming stripped 8 bases from V and 1 base from J, with 13 bases between. This CDR3 is 14 amino acids long. Germline V lookup: CDR1 SEHNR, CDR2 FQNEAQ (reference sequence). Here the CDR3 DNA reads TGTGCCAGCCGGGGTCCTTCTCGCACAGATACGCAGTATTTT. Translated: CASRGPSRTDTQYF.

This clonotype was picked up a small number of times. This chain links TRBV7-6 with TRBJ2-7, with D perhaps TRBD2 (6 bases). The CDR3 length is 15 residues. V was clipped by 2 bases and J by 3 bases, with 14 bases between them. Germline assignment: CDR1 SGHVS and CDR2 FNYEAQ. For the CDR3, the DNA is TGTGCCAGCAGCTTATTCGCAGGGACTGACTACGAGCAGTACTTC. It encodes CASSLFAGTDYEQYF.

This clonotype was observed many times. This sequence joins TRBV5-1 and TRBJ2-2; a possible D gene is TRBD2 (6 bases). V dropped 5 bases and J dropped 4 bases, with 9 bases sitting between them. Germline CDR1 is SGHRS and CDR2 is YFSETQ. The CDR3 extends over 13 amino acids. The chain's CDR3 is CASSDSGTGELFF. The DNA for the CDR3 is TGCGCCAGCAGTGATAGCGGCACCGGGGAGCTGTTTTTT. The variable domain in full, with the rest retrieved from reference TRBV5-1 and TRBJ2-2, is KAGVTQTPRYLIKTRGQQVTLSCSPISGHRSVSWYQQTPGQGLQFLFEYFSETQRNKGNFPGRFSGRQFSNSRSEMNVSTLELGDSALYLCASSDSGTGELFFGEGSRLTVL.